Detailed here is one T cell receptor (beta chain). No antigen is known for it. This specimen belongs to a study of OX40 agonist ivuxolimab in advanced cancers. Looking at the study overall: Prior checkpoint blockade (anti-PD-1, anti-PD-L1 or anti-CTLA-4) was permitted; 35% to 50% had it. Partial responses were observed in three patients, of whom one had hepatocellular carcinoma and two had cutaneous melanoma.

Profiled with immunoSEQ multiplex PCR; TCRdb holds only in-frame clones, not every one. The sample has 100,000 to 120,000 clones; roughly nine tenths are singletons. Germline loops: CDR1 LNHDA, CDR2 SQIVND (reference sequence). With 2 bases removed from V and 4 bases from J, the gap between germline ends came to 11 bases. The CDR3 extends over 14 amino acids. Points from the study as a whole: Within 6 weeks, CD4+ and CD8+ blood T cells expanded clonally at 0.1 to 3.0 mg/kg.

The TCR sequence derives from an adult with an advanced solid tumor such as melanoma, head and neck, liver or kidney cancer. V and J are TRBV19 and TRBJ1-1, with a weak D call TRBD1 (5 bases). The sequenced sample was CD4+ or CD8+ T cells sorted from blood, obtained in a trial of the OX40 agonist ivuxolimab. The CDR3 bases are TGTGCCAGTAGTATAACCCAGGGTTCCACTGAAGCTTTCTTT. It translates to CASSITQGSTEAFF.